The 4 T cell receptor beta chains below all came from one sample that was sequenced in a study of beta chain features in type 1 diabetes. Expressed TCRB transcripts were sequenced, since all the RNA that had been isolated was reverse transcribed. Some clones are missing from TCRdb's copy, which holds only in-frame ones; the method was immunoSEQ multiplex PCR. The sample lists 150,000 to 200,000 clones; 50% to 70% were seen once. General study findings and limits: Patients with Type 1 diabetes showed moderately but significantly shorter TCRB CDR3s in all four CD4+ subsets.

Their recognized antigens are unknown. Sequencing was carried out using naive CD4+ T cells from blood. The receptors were gathered from a man in his thirties or forties with type 1 diabetes.

This clone was seen a few times. The chain uses TRBV4-1 and TRBJ2-7; 8 nucleotides line up with TRBD1. There are 14 residues in the CDR3. From germline, CDR1 is MGHRA and CDR2 YSYEKL. The V and J ends lost 4 bases and 2 bases, in that order; junction bases with no gene match: 4. The CDR3 loop is CASSLETGAYEQYF. CDR3 coding DNA: TGCGCCAGCAGCCTAGAGACAGGGGCCTACGAGCAGTACTTC.

The chain joins TRBV20-1 to TRBJ2-2; D call uncertain. This CDR3 comprises 11 residues. Germline V gene lookup returns CDR1 DFQATT and CDR2 SNEGSKA (reference sequence). The germline V and J ends were trimmed by 6 bases and 8 bases, with 10 bases remaining between them. CDR3 sequence: CSAILIGELFF. DNA of the CDR3: TGCAGTGCCATCTTAATAGGGGAGCTGTTTTTT.

The rearrangement uses TRBV29-1 and TRBJ2-5; TRBD1 matches 9 bases. The end of the DNA is better explained by TRBJ2-7, so the J call may be wrong. Germline V gene sequence: CDR1 SQVTM, CDR2 ANQGSEA. This CDR3 region has 15 residues. CDR3 sequence (DNA): TGCAGCGTTGACCGAAAGGGACAGGGTATTTACGAGCAGTACTTC. It specifies CSVDRKGQGIYEQYF.

The sample holds a few counts of this clone. The J gene is TRBJ2-5, the V gene TRBV30, with a tentative D call TRBD2 (5 bases). V lost 2 bases to trimming and J lost 5 bases, with 9 bases between them. Germline V gives CDR1 GTSNPN, CDR2 SVGIG (reference sequence). The CDR3 is made up of 12 amino acids. CDR3 sequence (DNA): TGTGCCTGGAGTAGGAGGTCTGAGACCCAGTACTTC. Its protein product is CAWSRRSETQYF.